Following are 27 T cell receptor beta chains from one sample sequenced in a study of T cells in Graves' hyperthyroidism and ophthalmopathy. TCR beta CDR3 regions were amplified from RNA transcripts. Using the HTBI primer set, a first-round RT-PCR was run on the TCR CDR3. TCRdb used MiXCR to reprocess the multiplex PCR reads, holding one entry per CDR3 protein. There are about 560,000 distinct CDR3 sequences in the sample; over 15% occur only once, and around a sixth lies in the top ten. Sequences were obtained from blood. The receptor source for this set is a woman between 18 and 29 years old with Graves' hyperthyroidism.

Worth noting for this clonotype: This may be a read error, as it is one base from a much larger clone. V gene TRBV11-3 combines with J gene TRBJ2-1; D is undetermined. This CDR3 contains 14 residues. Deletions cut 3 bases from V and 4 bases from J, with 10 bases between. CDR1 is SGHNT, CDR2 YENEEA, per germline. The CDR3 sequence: CASSFGQLYNEQFF. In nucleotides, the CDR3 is TGTGCCAGCAGCTTCGGCCAGCTATACAATGAGCAGTTCTTC. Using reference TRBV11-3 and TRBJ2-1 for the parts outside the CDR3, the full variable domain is EAGVVQSPRYKIIEKKQPVAFWCNPISGHNTLYWYLQNLGQGPELLIRYENEEAVDDSQLPKDRFSAERLKGVDSTLKIQPAELGDSAVYLCASSFGQLYNEQFFGPGTRLTVL.

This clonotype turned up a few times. The CDR3 nucleotides are TGTGCCAGCAGTCCCTTCAAAACCCTAGCCACGGTCCGCTACGAGCAGTACTTC. It is translated as CASSPFKTLATVRYEQYF. The V and J genes are TRBV6-1 and TRBJ2-7; a possible D gene is TRBD2 (5 bases). The germline gives CDR1 MNHNS, CDR2 SASEGT. The germline V and J ends were trimmed by 5 bases and 3 bases, with 26 bases remaining between them. The CDR3 length is 18 residues.

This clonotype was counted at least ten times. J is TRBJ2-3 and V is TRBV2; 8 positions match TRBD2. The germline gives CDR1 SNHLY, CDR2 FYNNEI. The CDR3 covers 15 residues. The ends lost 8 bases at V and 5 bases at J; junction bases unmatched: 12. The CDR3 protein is CASVDVGGVLDTQYF. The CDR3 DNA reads TGTGCCAGCGTTGATGTCGGGGGGGTCTTAGATACGCAGTATTTT.

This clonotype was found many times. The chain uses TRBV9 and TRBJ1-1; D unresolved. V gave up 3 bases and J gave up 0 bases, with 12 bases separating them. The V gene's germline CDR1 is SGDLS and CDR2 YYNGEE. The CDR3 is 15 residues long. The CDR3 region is CASSASGSVNTEAFF. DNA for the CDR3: TGTGCCAGCAGCGCCTCCGGTAGCGTGAACACTGAAGCTTTCTTT.

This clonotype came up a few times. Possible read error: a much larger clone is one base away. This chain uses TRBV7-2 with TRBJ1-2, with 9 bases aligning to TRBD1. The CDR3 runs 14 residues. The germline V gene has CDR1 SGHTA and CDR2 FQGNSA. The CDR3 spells CGGTGTRNSYGYTF. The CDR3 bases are TGTGGCGGGACAGGGACGAGGAATAGCTATGGCTACACCTTC.

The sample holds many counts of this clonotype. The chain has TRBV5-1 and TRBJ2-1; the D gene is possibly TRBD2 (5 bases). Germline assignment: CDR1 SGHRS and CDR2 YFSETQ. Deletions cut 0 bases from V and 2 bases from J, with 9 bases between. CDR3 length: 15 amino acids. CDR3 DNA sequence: TGCGCCAGCAGCTTGGGAGGGTCCCCCTACAATGAGCAGTTCTTC. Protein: CASSLGGSPYNEQFF.

DNA of the CDR3: TGTGCCAGCAGCGCGGAGGGGGGGCATGAAAAACTGTTTTTT. Encoded protein: CASSAEGGHEKLFF. This sequence joins TRBV5-6 and TRBJ1-4, with D possibly TRBD1 on 6 matching bases. Trimming pared 4 bases from V and 6 bases from J, leaving 13 bases between. CDR3 length: 14 residues. Germline V gene data show CDR1 as SGHDT and CDR2 as YYEEEE.

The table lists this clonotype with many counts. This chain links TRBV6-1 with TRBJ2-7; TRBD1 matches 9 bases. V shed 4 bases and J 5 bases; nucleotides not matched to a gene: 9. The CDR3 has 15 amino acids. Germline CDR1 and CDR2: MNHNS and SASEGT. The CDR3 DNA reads TGTGCCAGCAGTGTTATGGGACAGGGTGGCAACGAGCAGTACTTC. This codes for CASSVMGQGGNEQYF.

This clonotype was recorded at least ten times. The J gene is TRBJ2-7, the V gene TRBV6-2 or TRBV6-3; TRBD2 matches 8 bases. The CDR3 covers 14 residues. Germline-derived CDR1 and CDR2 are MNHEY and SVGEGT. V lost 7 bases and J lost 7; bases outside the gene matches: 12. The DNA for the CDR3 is TGTGCCAGCAAGAACGGAGCGGGAGACGTGGAGCAGTACTTC. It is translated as CASKNGAGDVEQYF.

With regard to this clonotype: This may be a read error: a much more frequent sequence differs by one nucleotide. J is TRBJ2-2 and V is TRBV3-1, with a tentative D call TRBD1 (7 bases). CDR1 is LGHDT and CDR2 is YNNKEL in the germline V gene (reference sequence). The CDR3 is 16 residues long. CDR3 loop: CASSQTTGANTGEVFF. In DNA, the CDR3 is TGTGCCAGCAGCCAAACCACAGGGGCAAACACCGGGGAGGTGTTTTTT.

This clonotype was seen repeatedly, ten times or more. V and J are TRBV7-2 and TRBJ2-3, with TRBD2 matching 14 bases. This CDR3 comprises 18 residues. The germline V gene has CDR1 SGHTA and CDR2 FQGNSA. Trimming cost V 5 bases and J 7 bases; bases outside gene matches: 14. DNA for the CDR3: TGTGCCAGCAGCGGCCCTAGAGGACTAGCGGGAGGCGGGAATACGCAGTATTTT. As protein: CASSGPRGLAGGGNTQYF.

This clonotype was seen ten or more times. The CDR3 region is CASRQQGALDYGYTF. The CDR3 DNA reads TGTGCCAGCAGGCAACAGGGGGCGTTGGACTATGGCTACACCTTC. V is TRBV6-1 and J is TRBJ1-2; 9 bases align to TRBD1. CDR1 is MNHNS and CDR2 is SASEGT in the germline V gene. Losses at the gene ends were 6 bases for V and 3 bases for J; bases not matched to a gene: 8. This CDR3 region has 15 residues.

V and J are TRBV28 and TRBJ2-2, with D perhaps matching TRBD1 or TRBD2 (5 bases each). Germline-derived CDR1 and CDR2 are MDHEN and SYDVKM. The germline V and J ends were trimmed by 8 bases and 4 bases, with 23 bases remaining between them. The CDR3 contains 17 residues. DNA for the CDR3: TGTGCCAGCCGGACAACCCGACGGGACGGAGTCACCGGGGAGCTGTTTTTT. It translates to CASRTTRRDGVTGELFF.

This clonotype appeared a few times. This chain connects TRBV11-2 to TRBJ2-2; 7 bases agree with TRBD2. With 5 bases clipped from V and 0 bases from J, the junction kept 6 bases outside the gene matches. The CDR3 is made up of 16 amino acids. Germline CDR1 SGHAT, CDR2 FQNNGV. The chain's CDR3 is CASSAGRGSNTGELFF. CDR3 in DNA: TGTGCCAGCAGCGCGGGGCGGGGGTCGAACACCGGGGAGCTGTTTTTT.

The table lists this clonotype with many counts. The CDR3 sequence is CASSPRLAESYNEQFF. The CDR3 DNA sequence: TGTGCCAGCAGTCCGCGACTAGCGGAGTCCTACAATGAGCAGTTCTTC. The chain carries TRBV12-3 or TRBV12-4 and TRBJ2-1; 9 positions match TRBD2. The CDR3 sequence is 16 residues long. Losses at the gene ends were 5 bases for V and 1 base for J; bases not matched to a gene: 6.

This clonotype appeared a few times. The CDR3 protein is CASTMSRRGGELFF. The CDR3 DNA reads TGTGCCAGCACCATGTCCAGAAGGGGCGGGGAGCTGTTTTTT. The V and J genes are TRBV12-3 or TRBV12-4 and TRBJ2-2; a possible D gene is TRBD1 (5 bases). The CDR3 has 14 amino acids. The V end was cut by 7 bases, the J end by 7 bases, with 16 bases between.

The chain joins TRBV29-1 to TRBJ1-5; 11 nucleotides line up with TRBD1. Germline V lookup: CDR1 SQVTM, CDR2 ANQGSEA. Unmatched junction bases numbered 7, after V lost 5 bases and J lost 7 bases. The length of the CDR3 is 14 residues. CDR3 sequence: CSVSGTGGYQPQHF. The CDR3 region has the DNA TGCAGCGTTTCCGGGACAGGGGGATACCAGCCCCAGCATTTT.

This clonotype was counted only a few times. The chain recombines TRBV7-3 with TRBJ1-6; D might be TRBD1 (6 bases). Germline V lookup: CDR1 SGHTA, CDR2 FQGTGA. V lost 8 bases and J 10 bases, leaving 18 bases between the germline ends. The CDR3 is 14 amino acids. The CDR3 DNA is TGTGCCAGCGCCCCCACAGGGAGGGGCTCACCCCTCCACTTT. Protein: CASAPTGRGSPLHF.

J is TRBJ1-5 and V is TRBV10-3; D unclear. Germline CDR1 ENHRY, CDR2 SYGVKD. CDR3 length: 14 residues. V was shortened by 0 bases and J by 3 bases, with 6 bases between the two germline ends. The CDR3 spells CAISESGANQPQHF. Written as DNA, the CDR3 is TGTGCCATCAGTGAGTCAGGAGCCAATCAGCCCCAGCATTTT.

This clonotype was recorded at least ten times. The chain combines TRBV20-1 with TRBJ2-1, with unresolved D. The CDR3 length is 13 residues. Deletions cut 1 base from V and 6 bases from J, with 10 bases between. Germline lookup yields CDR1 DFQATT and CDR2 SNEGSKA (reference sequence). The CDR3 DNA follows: TGCAGTGCTAGAGTTTACGAATTCAATGAGCAGTTCTTC. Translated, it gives CSARVYEFNEQFF.

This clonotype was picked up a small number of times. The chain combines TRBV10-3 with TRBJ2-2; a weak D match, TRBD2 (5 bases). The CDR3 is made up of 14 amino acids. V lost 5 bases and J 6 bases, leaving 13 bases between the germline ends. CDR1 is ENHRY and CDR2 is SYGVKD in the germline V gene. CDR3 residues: CAISSPMEAGELFF. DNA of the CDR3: TGTGCCATCAGTTCGCCGATGGAGGCCGGGGAGCTGTTTTTT.

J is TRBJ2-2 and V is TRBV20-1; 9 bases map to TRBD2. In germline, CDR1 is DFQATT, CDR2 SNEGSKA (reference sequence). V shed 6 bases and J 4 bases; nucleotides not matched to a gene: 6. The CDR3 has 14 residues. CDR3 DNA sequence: TGCAGTGCCCAGACTAGCGGCCTCACCGGGGAGCTGTTTTTT. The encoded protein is CSAQTSGLTGELFF.

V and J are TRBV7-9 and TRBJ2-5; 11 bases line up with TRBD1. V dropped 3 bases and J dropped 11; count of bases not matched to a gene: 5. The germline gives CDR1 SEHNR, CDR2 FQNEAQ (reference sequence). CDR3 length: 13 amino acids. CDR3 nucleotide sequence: TGTGCCAGCAGCTTTAGGGACAGGGGGAAACAGTACTTC. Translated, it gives CASSFRDRGKQYF.

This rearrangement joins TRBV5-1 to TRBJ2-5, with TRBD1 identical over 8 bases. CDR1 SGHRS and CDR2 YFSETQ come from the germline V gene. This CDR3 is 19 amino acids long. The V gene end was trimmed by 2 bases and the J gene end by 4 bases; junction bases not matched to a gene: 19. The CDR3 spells CASSFAPGHRGYLVETQYF. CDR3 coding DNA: TGCGCCAGCAGCTTTGCCCCGGGACACAGGGGGTACCTAGTAGAGACCCAGTACTTC.

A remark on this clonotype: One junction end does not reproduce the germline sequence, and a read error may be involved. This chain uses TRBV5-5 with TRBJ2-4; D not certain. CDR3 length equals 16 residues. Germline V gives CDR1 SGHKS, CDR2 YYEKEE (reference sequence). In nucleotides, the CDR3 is TGCGCCAGCAGCTTGGGTGTCATATTAGCCAAAAACATTCAGTACTTC. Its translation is CASSLGVILAKNIQYF. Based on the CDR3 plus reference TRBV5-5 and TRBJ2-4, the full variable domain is DAGVTQSPTHLIKTRGQQVTLRCSPISGHKSVSWYQQVLGQGPQFIFQYYEKEERGRGNFPDRFSARQFPNYSSELNVNALLLGDSALYLCASSLGVILAKNIQYFGAGTRLSVL.

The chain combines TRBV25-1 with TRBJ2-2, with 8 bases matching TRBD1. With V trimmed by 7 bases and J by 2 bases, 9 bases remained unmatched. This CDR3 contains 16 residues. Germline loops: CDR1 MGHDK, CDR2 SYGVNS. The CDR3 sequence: CASTLPDRGNTGELFF. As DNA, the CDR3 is TGTGCCAGCACCCTACCAGACAGGGGAAACACCGGGGAGCTGTTTTTT.

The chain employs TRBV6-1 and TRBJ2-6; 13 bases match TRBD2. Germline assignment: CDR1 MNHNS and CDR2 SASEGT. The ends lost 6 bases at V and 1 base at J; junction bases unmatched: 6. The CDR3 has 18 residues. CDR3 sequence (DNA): TGTGCCAGCAGACCCTGGACTAGCGGGAGTTCTGGGGCCAACGTCCTGACTTTC. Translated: CASRPWTSGSSGANVLTF.